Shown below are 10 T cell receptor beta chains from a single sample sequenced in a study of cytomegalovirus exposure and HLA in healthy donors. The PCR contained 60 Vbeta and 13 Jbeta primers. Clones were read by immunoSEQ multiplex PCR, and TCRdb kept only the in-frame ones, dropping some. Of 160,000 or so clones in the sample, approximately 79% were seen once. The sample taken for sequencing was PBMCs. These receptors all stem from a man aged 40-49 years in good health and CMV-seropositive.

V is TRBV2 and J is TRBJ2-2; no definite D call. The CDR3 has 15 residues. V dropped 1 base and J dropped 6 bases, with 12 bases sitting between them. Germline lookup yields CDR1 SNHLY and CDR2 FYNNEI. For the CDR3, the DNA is TGTGCCAGCAGTGAAGGGCCAACCCGGGCCGGGGAGCTGTTTTTT. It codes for CASSEGPTRAGELFF.

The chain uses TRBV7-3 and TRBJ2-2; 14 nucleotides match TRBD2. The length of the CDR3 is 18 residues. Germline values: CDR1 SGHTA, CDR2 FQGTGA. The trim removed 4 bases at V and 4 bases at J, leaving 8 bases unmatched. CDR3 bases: TGTGCCAGCAGCTCAATCCTGACTAGCGGGAGGGGCACCGGGGAGCTGTTTTTT. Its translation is CASSSILTSGRGTGELFF.

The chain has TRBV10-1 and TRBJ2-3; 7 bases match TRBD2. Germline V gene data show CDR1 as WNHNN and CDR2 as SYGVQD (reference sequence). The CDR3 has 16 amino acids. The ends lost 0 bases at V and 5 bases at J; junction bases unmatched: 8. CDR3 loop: CASSESGRGRRDTQYF. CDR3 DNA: TGCGCCAGCAGTGAGTCGGGTCGCGGGAGACGAGATACGCAGTATTTT.

The CDR3 DNA reads TGCGCCAGCAGCTTGGCTGGAACAGGGACCGGGGAGCTGTTTTTT. Translation gives CASSLAGTGTGELFF. This chain joins TRBV5-1 and TRBJ2-2; tentatively, D is TRBD1 (6 bases). The ends were cut back, 0 bases at V and 5 bases at J, with 11 bases in the middle. Germline CDR1 reads SGHRS; CDR2 reads YFSETQ. The CDR3 sequence is 15 residues long. The variable domain in full, with the rest retrieved from reference TRBV5-1 and TRBJ2-2, is KAGVTQTPRYLIKTRGQQVTLSCSPISGHRSVSWYQQTPGQGLQFLFEYFSETQRNKGNFPGRFSGRQFSNSRSEMNVSTLELGDSALYLCASSLAGTGTGELFFGEGSRLTVL.

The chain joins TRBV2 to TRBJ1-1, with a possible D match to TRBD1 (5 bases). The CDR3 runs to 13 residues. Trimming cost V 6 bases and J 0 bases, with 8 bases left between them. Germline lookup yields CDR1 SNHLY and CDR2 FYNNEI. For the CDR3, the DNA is TGTGCCAGCAGAGGACAACTGAACACTGAAGCTTTCTTT. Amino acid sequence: CASRGQLNTEAFF. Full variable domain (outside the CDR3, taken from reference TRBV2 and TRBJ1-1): EPEVTQTPSHQVTQMGQEVILRCVPISNHLYFYWYRQILGQKVEFLVSFYNNEISEKSEIFDDQFSVERPDGSNFTLKIRSTKLEDSAMYFCASRGQLNTEAFFGQGTRLTVV.

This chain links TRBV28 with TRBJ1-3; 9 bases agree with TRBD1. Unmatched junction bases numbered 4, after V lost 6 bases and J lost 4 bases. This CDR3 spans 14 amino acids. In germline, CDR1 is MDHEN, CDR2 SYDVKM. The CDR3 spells CASRTGQGGNTIYF. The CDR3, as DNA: TGTGCCAGCAGAACTGGACAGGGGGGAAACACCATATATTTT.

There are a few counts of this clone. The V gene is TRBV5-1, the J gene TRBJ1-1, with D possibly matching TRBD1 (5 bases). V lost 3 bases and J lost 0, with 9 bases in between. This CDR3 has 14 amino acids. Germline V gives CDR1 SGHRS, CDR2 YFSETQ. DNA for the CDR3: TGCGCCAGCAGCTATTCAGGGATGAACACTGAAGCTTTCTTT. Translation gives CASSYSGMNTEAFF.

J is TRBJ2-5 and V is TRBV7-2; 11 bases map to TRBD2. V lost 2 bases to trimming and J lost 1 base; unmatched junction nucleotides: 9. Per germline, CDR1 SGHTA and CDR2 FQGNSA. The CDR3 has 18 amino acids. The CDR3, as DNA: TGTGCCAGCAGCTTATCTCTGACTAGCGGGATCCGCCAAGAGACCCAGTACTTC. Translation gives CASSLSLTSGIRQETQYF.

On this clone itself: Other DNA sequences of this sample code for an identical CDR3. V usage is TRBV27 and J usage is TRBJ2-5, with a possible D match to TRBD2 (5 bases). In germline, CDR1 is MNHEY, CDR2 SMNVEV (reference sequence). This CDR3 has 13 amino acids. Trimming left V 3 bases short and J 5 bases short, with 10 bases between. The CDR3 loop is CASSFRGRETQYF. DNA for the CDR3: TGTGCCAGCAGTTTTCGAGGGCGGGAGACCCAGTACTTC.

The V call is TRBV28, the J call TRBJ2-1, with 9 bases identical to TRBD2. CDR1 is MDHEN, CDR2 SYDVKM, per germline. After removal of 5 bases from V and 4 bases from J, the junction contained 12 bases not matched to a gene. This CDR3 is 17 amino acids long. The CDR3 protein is CASSPGALAGTYNEQFF. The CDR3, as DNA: TGTGCCAGCAGTCCGGGGGCTCTAGCGGGGACTTACAATGAGCAGTTCTTC.